The present T cell receptor (beta chain) was sequenced within a study of cytomegalovirus exposure and HLA in healthy donors. Overall study: A later analysis reported the approximately 120 validation repertoires used the same platform as the approximately 700 first-cohort repertoires.

The CDR3 sequence is 12 residues long. Trimming stripped 5 bases from V and 4 bases from J, with 8 bases between. The germline V gene has CDR1 GTSNPN and CDR2 SVGIG (reference sequence). The table came from immunoSEQ multiplex PCR; TCRdb's copy has only in-frame clones and leaves some out. The data hold roughly 150,000 clones, with around 90% observed a single time. Overall study findings and caveats: Most TCR sequences proved rare, with some public TCRs found in many donors.

Notes on this clone: Antigen specificity is unknown.

This receptor was taken from a woman under 30 in good health and CMV-seropositive. The sequencing sample was made of PBMCs. V and J are TRBV30 and TRBJ2-2; no clear D gene. In nucleotides, the CDR3 is TGTGCCTGGTCTCCTCGCACCGGGGAGCTGTTTTTT. Protein sequence: CAWSPRTGELFF.